This T cell receptor (beta chain) was documented in a study of T cells in localized non-small cell lung cancer. General study findings and limits: It remains possible that heterogeneity exists, since only one tumor region was sequenced.

Sequencing was performed with immunoSEQ multiplex PCR; in TCRdb, only in-frame clones are kept and a portion is missing. The data contain some 27,000 clones, about 88% of them singletons. The CDR3 runs 14 residues. Trimming removed 11 bases at V and 5 bases at J, with 18 bases between. Germline CDR1 is SEHNR and CDR2 is FQNEAQ (reference sequence). As to this clone: The antigen is not known.

The genes are TRBV7-9 and TRBJ2-2; D is ambiguous. The sequenced sample was peripheral blood, obtained before any cancer treatment. The receptor was derived from an older female donor with stage III squamous cell lung carcinoma. This CDR3 reads CACGEALSTGELFF. As DNA, the CDR3 is TGTGCCTGCGGTGAAGCCCTAAGTACCGGGGAGCTGTTTTTT. Looking up the rest from reference TRBV7-9 and TRBJ2-2 gives the full variable domain: DTGVSQNPRHKITKRGQNVTFRCDPISEHNRLYWYRQTLGQGPEFLTYFQNEAQLEKSRLLSDRFSAERPKGSFSTLEIQRTEQGDSAMYLCACGEALSTGELFFGEGSRLTVL.